Listed here is a single T cell receptor (beta chain). Its antigen is not identified. Specified treatment: skin biopsy from PPD injection site in Mantoux-positive individual. The library had UMIs added by 3' ligation of an oligonucleotide to TCR cDNA. Cells were not sorted; total RNA input targeted roughly 1 to 1,100 ng. The V gene's germline CDR1 is SGHVS and CDR2 FQNEAQ. This CDR3 comprises 14 residues. V lost 5 bases and J lost 5; bases outside the gene matches: 7. The SP2 primer and nested alpha and beta constant region primers amplified ligated cDNA in four rounds. Alpha and beta constant region primers primed reverse transcription for blood and skin samples. TCRdb reprocessed the UMI-ligation and nested PCR reads with MiXCR, giving one entry per CDR3 protein. The sample contains roughly 36,000 distinct CDR3 sequences, 11% of which appear only once. The sample originates from a study of naive and memory T cell subsets. Whole-study results and caveats: Tuberculin site TCR excess was interpreted as type IV hypersensitivity infiltration. This RNA-based method may be sensitive to activation-related transcript changes.

Sequenced here: skin, sampled from a tuberculin skin test site. The gene calls are TRBV7-8 and TRBJ1-1, with 8 bases that match TRBD1. This receptor was taken from an adult in good health. The CDR3 DNA is TGTGCCAGCAGCCCTTACAGGGGGAGAACTGAAGCTTTCTTT. Amino acid sequence: CASSPYRGRTEAFF.